The entry below gives a single TCR beta chain sequence along with its context. This specimen belongs to a study of CD8+ T cells in alopecia areata. V was clipped by 0 bases and J by 0 bases; unmatched bases: 5. CDR1 and CDR2 (germline): ENHRY, SYGVKD. CDR3 length: 17 amino acids. Extracted from the samples, RNA was reverse transcribed into cDNA to serve as the sequencing template. Sequenced by immunoSEQ multiplex PCR; TCRdb stores in-frame clones only, minus some. The sample lists 150,000 to 160,000 clones; more than 45% were seen once. The receptor's source is a human donor with alopecia areata. The sequencing used CD8+ T cells sorted from blood, collected at week 0. V and J are TRBV10-3 and TRBJ2-4; 7 bases are shared with TRBD1. The DNA of the CDR3 is TGTGCCATCAGTGAGTCGAGGGGGCCCGAAGCCAAAAACATTCAGTACTTC. It yields the protein CAISESRGPEAKNIQYF.